The 28 T cell receptor beta chains listed next were all sequenced from one sample in a study of T cells in women clearing cervical HPV infection. Libraries were prepared by immunoSEQ multiplex PCR; TCRdb keeps only in-frame clonotypes and omits some of them. This sample's table has about 46,000 clones. Sequencing was done on a sample of blood buffy coat. The receptors shown here come from a woman between 18 and 69 years old with a cervical HPV16 infection that either progressed to CIN3+ or cleared (not recorded which).

On this clone itself: The DNA ends 3 residues before the CDR3 does, and the rest of the CDR3 is filled in from the germline J gene. The genes are TRBV20-1 and TRBJ2-3; D is undetermined. Trimming shortened V by 3 bases and J by 2 bases, and 6 bases separated the two germline ends. This CDR3 is built from 12 residues. Germline V gives CDR1 DFQATT, CDR2 SNEGSKA (reference sequence). The covered CDR3 bases are TGCAGTGCTAGCCCAGACACAGATACG. It codes for CSASPDTDT. The full CDR3 protein reads CSASPDTDTQYF.

Worth noting for this clone: The read terminates 3 residues ahead of where the CDR3 ends, so the germline J gene completes it. V and J are TRBV6-2 or TRBV6-3 and TRBJ1-4, with a weak D call TRBD1 (5 bases). Looked up from germline, CDR1 is MNHEY and CDR2 is SVGEGT. V gave up 2 bases and J gave up 8 bases, with 12 bases separating them. The CDR3 spans 14 residues. The CDR3 bases that were read are TGTGCCAGCAGTTACGGGGACTTTCTCGAAAAA. It translates to CASSYGDFLEK. The CDR3 in full is CASSYGDFLEKLFF.

Of note for this clone: The read terminates 3 residues before the CDR3 end, so the remaining end is supplied by the germline J gene. The chain carries TRBV7-2 and TRBJ1-5; 7 bases are a match to TRBD1. In germline, CDR1 is SGHTA, CDR2 FQGNSA. Trimming at V came to 3 bases and at J to 3 bases, leaving 5 bases not matched to a gene. The CDR3 consists of 15 residues. CDR3 loop: CASSFAQGNNQPQHF. CDR3 DNA (partial): TGTGCCAGCAGCTTCGCACAGGGGAACAATCAGCCC.

Notes on this clone: The CDR3 goes on 3 residues after the read ends, and that part is filled in from the germline J gene. The rearrangement links TRBV2 to TRBJ2-5, with TRBD2 as a possible D gene (6 bases). The CDR3 loop spans 14 amino acids. CDR1 is SNHLY, CDR2 FYNNEI, per germline. The ends were cut back, 7 bases at V and 5 bases at J, with 17 bases in the middle. CDR3 protein: CASTGEASLETQYF. The CDR3 bases that were read are TGTGCCAGCACCGGGGAGGCGTCCCTGGAGACC.

Note on this clone: The CDR3 end is not reached by the read, which stops 3 residues before it; the germline J gene fills it in. The chain carries TRBV30 and TRBJ1-1, with D possibly matching TRBD1 (5 bases). The CDR3 has 11 residues. The V end lost 6 bases, the J end lost 1 base, and 6 bases lay between the germline ends. The germline gives CDR1 GTSNPN, CDR2 SVGIG (reference sequence). The covered CDR3 bases are TGTGCCTGTGGACAGAACACTGAA. Amino acids: CACGQNTE. The full CDR3 protein is CACGQNTEAFF.

To note about this clone: The CDR3 end lies 3 residues beyond the end of the read and is filled in from the germline J gene. V is TRBV7-2 and J is TRBJ1-1; no clear D gene. Germline CDR1 SGHTA, CDR2 FQGNSA. V shed 2 bases and J shed 1 base, with 8 bases lying between them. The CDR3 is made up of 14 amino acids. Incomplete CDR3 DNA: TGTGCCAGCAGCTTATCTTCCTCGAACACTGAA. Translated: CASSLSSSNTE. The whole CDR3 is CASSLSSSNTEAFF.

The CDR3 is CASSEQDRTDTDTQYF. Incomplete CDR3 DNA: TGTGCCAGCAGTGAACAGGACAGGACTGACACAGATACG. This chain links TRBV6-1 with TRBJ2-3, with 7 bases fitting TRBD1. The read terminates 3 residues before the CDR3 end, so the remaining end is supplied by the germline J gene. The CDR3 length is 16 residues. Per the germline V gene, CDR1 is MNHNS and CDR2 is SASEGT. V was clipped by 2 bases and J by 2 bases; unmatched bases: 7.

A note on this clone: The CDR3 is cut off 3 residues early in the read; its end comes from the germline J gene. V and J are TRBV5-1 and TRBJ2-1; 11 bases are shared with TRBD2. V trimming: 0 bases; J trimming: 6 bases; junction bases outside the gene matches: 5. CDR3 length: 16 amino acids. CDR1 and CDR2 from the germline V gene are SGHRS and YFSETQ. CDR3 DNA, as far as it was read: TGCGCCAGCAGCTTGGTTGTAGCGGGGGGGAGCAATGAG. This gives the protein CASSLVVAGGSNE. The CDR3 as a whole reads CASSLVVAGGSNEQFF. Based on the CDR3 plus reference TRBV5-1 and TRBJ2-1, the full variable domain is KAGVTQTPRYLIKTRGQQVTLSCSPISGHRSVSWYQQTPGQGLQFLFEYFSETQRNKGNFPGRFSGRQFSNSRSEMNVSTLELGDSALYLCASSLVVAGGSNEQFFGPGTRLTVL.

On this clone: The read halts 3 residues ahead of the CDR3 end, with the missing end drawn from the germline J gene. The gene calls are TRBV30 and TRBJ1-4; 9 bases align to TRBD1. The CDR3 runs to 14 residues. J lost 7 bases, V lost 5 bases, and 8 bases had no gene match. Germline assignment: CDR1 GTSNPN and CDR2 SVGIG (reference sequence). CDR3 sequence reads: CAWAPGTGIEKLFF. The covered CDR3 bases are TGTGCCTGGGCGCCCGGGACAGGGATTGAAAAA.

In regard to this clone: The missing CDR3 end, 3 residues past where the read stops, is filled in from the germline J gene. V is TRBV7-3 and J is TRBJ1-1, with TRBD1 as a possible D gene (5 bases). The V and J ends lost 5 bases and 4 bases respectively, with 14 bases between them. The length of the CDR3 is 14 residues. Germline V gene lookup returns CDR1 SGHTA and CDR2 FQGTGA. The DNA read from the CDR3 is TGTGCCAGCAGCCCCTCCGGGACTCGCACTGAA. Its translation: CASSPSGTRTE. The entire CDR3 reads CASSPSGTRTEAFF.

With respect to this clone: The read falls 3 residues short of the CDR3 end, and the missing part is taken from the germline J gene. The J gene is TRBJ2-7, the V gene TRBV30; the D gene is possibly TRBD1 (5 bases). V was clipped by 0 bases and J by 6 bases, with 12 bases between them. The CDR3 has 13 amino acids. Germline V gene data show CDR1 as GTSNPN and CDR2 as SVGIG (reference sequence). CDR3 DNA (partial): TGTGCCTGGAGTGTTGCAGGGTTGAGCGAG. Translated, it gives CAWSVAGLSE. The whole CDR3 sequence reads CAWSVAGLSEQYF.

Turning to this clone: The CDR3 goes on 3 residues after the read ends, and that part is filled in from the germline J gene. The genes are TRBV6-1 and TRBJ1-2; D gene unclear. The V end was cut by 3 bases, the J end by 4 bases, with 3 bases between. CDR3 length: 11 residues. In germline, CDR1 is MNHNS, CDR2 SASEGT. The covered CDR3 bases are TGTGCCAGCAGTGACAGCTATGGC. Encoded protein: CASSDSYG. The CDR3 reads in full as CASSDSYGYTF.

As concerns this clone: The read ends 3 residues early relative to the CDR3; the germline J gene fills the gap. This chain links TRBV7-6 with TRBJ2-3; the D is unclear. CDR1 is SGHVS, CDR2 FNYEAQ, per germline. Trimming removed 1 base from V and 2 bases from J, with 10 bases in between. The CDR3 is made up of 15 amino acids. The CDR3 protein is CASSLGGRVTDTQYF. The sequenced part of the CDR3 DNA is TGTGCCAGCAGCTTAGGAGGAAGGGTCACAGATACG.

In the case of this clone: From the germline J gene comes the end of the CDR3, since the read stops 3 residues before it. The chain combines TRBV2 with TRBJ2-5; D possibly corresponds to TRBD1 (6 bases). Germline CDR1 is SNHLY and CDR2 is FYNNEI. The CDR3 consists of 13 residues. The V end was cut by 7 bases, the J end by 5 bases, with 14 bases between. The CDR3 is CASTRGFTETQYF. CDR3 DNA (partial): TGTGCCAGCACCAGGGGCTTTACGGAGACC.

As to this clone: The read ends 3 residues early relative to the CDR3; the germline J gene fills the gap. J is TRBJ2-4 and V is TRBV2; TRBD1 might be the D (7 bases). This CDR3 is built from 12 residues. The V gene lost 6 bases and the J gene lost 7 bases, with 10 bases spanning the gap. Germline V gene sequence: CDR1 SNHLY, CDR2 FYNNEI. The covered CDR3 bases are TGTGCCAGCAGCCCAGGGGGGAACATT. It specifies CASSPGGNI. The CDR3 as a whole reads CASSPGGNIQYF. Supplemented by reference TRBV2 and TRBJ2-4, the full variable domain reads EPEVTQTPSHQVTQMGQEVILRCVPISNHLYFYWYRQILGQKVEFLVSFYNNEISEKSEIFDDQFSVERPDGSNFTLKIRSTKLEDSAMYFCASSPGGNIQYFGAGTRLSVL.

Comment on this clone: From the germline J gene comes the end of the CDR3, since the read stops 3 residues before it. This chain links TRBV5-6 with TRBJ1-2; D is uncertain. The V gene's germline CDR1 is SGHDT and CDR2 YYEEEE. CDR3 length equals 13 residues. CDR3 bases read: TGTGCCAGCAGCCCTGGCCCCTCTCTGGGC. Its protein product is CASSPGPSLG. In full, the CDR3 is CASSPGPSLGYTF.

For this clone: The observed sequence ends 3 residues before the CDR3 terminus, with the missing tail filled in from the germline J gene. This sequence joins TRBV30 and TRBJ2-5; D might be TRBD2 (6 bases). The CDR3 totals 11 residues. Trimming shortened V by 8 bases and J by 3 bases, and 10 bases separated the two germline ends. CDR1 is GTSNPN and CDR2 is SVGIG in the germline V gene (reference sequence). Here the CDR3 reads CAGGTEETQYF. The covered CDR3 bases are TGTGCCGGGGGGACTGAAGAGACC. The full variable domain, with the rest looked up from reference TRBV30 and TRBJ2-5, is SQTIHQWPATLVQPVGSPLSLECTVEGTSNPNLYWYRQAAGRGLQLLFYSVGIGQISSEVPQNLSASRPQDRQFILSSKKLLLSDSGFYLCAGGTEETQYFGPGTRLLVL.

As for this clone: With the read ending 3 residues before the CDR3 end, the germline J gene is used to fill in that end. V and J are TRBV20-1 and TRBJ2-5; 7 bases fit TRBD1. CDR1 DFQATT and CDR2 SNEGSKA come from the germline V gene (reference sequence). V was pared by 5 bases and J by 2 bases, with 2 bases of the junction left unmatched. CDR3 length equals 12 residues. This CDR3 reads CSAEDRQETQYF. CDR3 DNA, as far as it was read: TGCAGTGCTGAGGACAGGCAAGAGACC.

As concerns this clone: The sequence runs out 3 residues before the end of the CDR3; the remainder is reconstructed from the germline J gene. V and J are TRBV7-9 and TRBJ2-5; 7 bases align to TRBD1. Germline lookup yields CDR1 SEHNR and CDR2 FQNEAQ (reference sequence). The CDR3 length is 15 residues. V lost 0 bases, J lost 0 bases, and 1 base stayed unmatched. CDR3 DNA (partial): TGTGCCAGCAGCTTAGCAACAGGGGACCAAGAGACC. It specifies CASSLATGDQET. The complete CDR3 protein is CASSLATGDQETQYF.

About this clone: With the read ending 3 residues before the CDR3 end, the germline J gene is used to fill in that end. The chain combines TRBV30 with TRBJ1-2; possibly TRBD1 for D (6 bases). The V end lost 0 bases, the J end lost 5 bases, and 19 bases lay between the germline ends. CDR3 length: 16 residues. The germline gives CDR1 GTSNPN, CDR2 SVGIG (reference sequence). The sequenced CDR3 bases are TGTGCCTGGAGTGTTCACGCTCCCACAGGGCTGTATGGC. Protein product: CAWSVHAPTGLYG. The full CDR3 is CAWSVHAPTGLYGYTF.

About this clone itself: The observed sequence ends 3 residues before the CDR3 terminus, with the missing tail filled in from the germline J gene. The chain couples TRBV14 to TRBJ2-5; D possibly corresponds to TRBD2 (5 bases). This CDR3 comprises 15 residues. The V and J ends lost 2 bases and 3 bases respectively, with 13 bases between them. CDR1 is SGHDN and CDR2 is FVKESK in the germline V gene. CDR3 bases read: TGTGCCAGCAGCCAATACTCAGCGGAGAAAGAGACC. Its translation: CASSQYSAEKET. The CDR3 as a whole reads CASSQYSAEKETQYF. Filled out from reference TRBV14 and TRBJ2-5, the complete variable domain reads EAGVTQFPSHSVIEKGQTVTLRCDPISGHDNLYWYRRVMGKEIKFLLHFVKESKQDESGMPNNRFLAERTGGTYSTLKVQPAELEDSGVYFCASSQYSAEKETQYFGPGTRLLVL.

Worth noting for this clone: The read ends 3 residues early relative to the CDR3; the germline J gene fills the gap. The J gene is TRBJ1-5, the V gene TRBV19; D is possibly TRBD1 (5 bases). Germline CDR1 LNHDA, CDR2 SQIVND (reference sequence). The length of the CDR3 is 13 residues. Trimming took 4 bases from V and 4 from J, leaving 8 bases between them. CDR3 in amino acids: CASSSGGNQPQHF. Partial CDR3 DNA: TGTGCCAGTAGTAGCGGGGGAAATCAGCCC. The full variable domain, completed using reference TRBV19 and TRBJ1-5, is DGGITQSPKYLFRKEGQNVTLSCEQNLNHDAMYWYRQDPGQGLRLIYYSQIVNDFQKGDIAEGYSVSREKKESFPLTVTSAQKNPTAFYLCASSSGGNQPQHFGDGTRLSIL.

Note on this clone: Read coverage stops 3 residues before the CDR3 terminus; the germline J gene supplies the remainder. The rearrangement links TRBV6-4 to TRBJ1-1; D is unresolved. Trimming removed 0 bases at V and 1 base at J, with 15 bases between. The CDR3 has 17 residues. Per the germline V gene, CDR1 is MRHNA and CDR2 is SNTAGT. The CDR3 here is CASSDSMGSGGNTEAFF. CDR3 DNA, as far as it was read: TGTGCCAGCAGTGACTCGATGGGCAGCGGAGGGAACACTGAA.

Details on this clone: The DNA ends 3 residues before the CDR3 does, and the rest of the CDR3 is filled in from the germline J gene. The rearrangement uses TRBV7-9 and TRBJ1-1, with D uncertain. The CDR3 covers 13 residues. V dropped 6 bases and J dropped 0 bases, with 8 bases sitting between them. Germline CDR1 is SEHNR and CDR2 is FQNEAQ (reference sequence). The CDR3 bases that were read are TGTGCCAGCAGTCAAGCAATGAACACTGAA. Translating gives CASSQAMNTE. The complete CDR3 sequence is CASSQAMNTEAFF. The whole variable domain, filled in from reference TRBV7-9 and TRBJ1-1, reads DTGVSQNPRHKITKRGQNVTFRCDPISEHNRLYWYRQTLGQGPEFLTYFQNEAQLEKSRLLSDRFSAERPKGSFSTLEIQRTEQGDSAMYLCASSQAMNTEAFFGQGTRLTVV.

In the case of this clone: One junction end disagrees with the germline gene, perhaps due to a read error. The sequenced fragment ends 3 residues before the CDR3 boundary, so the rest is inferred from the germline J gene. This same CDR3 is encoded by further DNA sequences in the sample. The gene calls are TRBV6-2 or TRBV6-3 and TRBJ1-3, with TRBD1 matching 7 bases. Germline CDR1 MNHEY, CDR2 SVGEGT. The CDR3 has 14 residues. Here the CDR3 reads CASRTGGSGNTIYF. CDR3 DNA (partial): TGTGCCAGCCGGACAGGAGGCTCTGGAAACACA.

Worth noting for this clone: Read data end 3 residues before the CDR3 end; the end is taken from the germline J gene. This chain uses TRBV28 with TRBJ2-3; D remains unclear. Germline V gene sequence: CDR1 MDHEN, CDR2 SYDVKM. The germline V and J ends were trimmed by 2 bases and 1 base, with 4 bases remaining between them. This CDR3 is built from 13 residues. The CDR3 loop reads CASSLSGTDTQYF. CDR3 DNA (partial): TGTGCCAGCAGTTTAAGCGGCACAGATACG.

As regards this clone: The sequence runs out 3 residues before the end of the CDR3; the remainder is reconstructed from the germline J gene. The chain couples TRBV18 to TRBJ2-7, with D possibly being TRBD2 (5 bases). The CDR3 spans 13 residues. CDR1 and CDR2 from the germline V gene are KGHSH and LQKENI. V lost 3 bases and J lost 3, with 9 bases in between. This CDR3 is CASSPDSNYEQYF. The DNA read from the CDR3 is TGTGCCAGCTCACCGGACTCTAACTACGAG.

As for this clone: Coverage ceases 3 residues before the CDR3 finishes, and the germline J gene fills in the end. This chain uses TRBV2 with TRBJ2-3; TRBD2 aligns across 13 bases. The CDR3 loop spans 17 amino acids. Trimming cost V 6 bases and J 4 bases; bases outside gene matches: 10. Looked up from germline, CDR1 is SNHLY and CDR2 is FYNNEI. The CDR3 sequence: CASSPGLAGTPSDTQYF. CDR3 bases read: TGTGCCAGCAGCCCGGGACTAGCGGGGACCCCCTCAGATACG.